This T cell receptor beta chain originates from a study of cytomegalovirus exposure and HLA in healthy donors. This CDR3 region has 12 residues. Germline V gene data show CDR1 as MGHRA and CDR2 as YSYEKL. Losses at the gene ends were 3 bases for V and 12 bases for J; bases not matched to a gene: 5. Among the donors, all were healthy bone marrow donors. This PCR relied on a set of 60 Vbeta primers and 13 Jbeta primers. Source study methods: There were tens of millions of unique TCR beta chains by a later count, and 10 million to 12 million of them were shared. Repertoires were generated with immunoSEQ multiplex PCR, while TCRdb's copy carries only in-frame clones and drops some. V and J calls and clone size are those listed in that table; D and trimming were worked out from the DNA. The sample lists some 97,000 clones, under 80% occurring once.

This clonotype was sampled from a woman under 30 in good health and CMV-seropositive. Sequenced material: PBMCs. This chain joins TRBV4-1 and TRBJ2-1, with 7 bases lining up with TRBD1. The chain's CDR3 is CASSHPQGLQFF. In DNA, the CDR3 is TGCGCCAGCAGCCATCCACAGGGGTTGCAGTTCTTC.